The following is a TCR beta chain sequence with its context. The antigen is unknown. One end of the junction does not line up with germline, which may come from a read error. The germline V gene has CDR1 SGHRS and CDR2 YFSETQ. This CDR3 comprises 15 residues. This entry is derived from a study of CD8 T cells in ankylosing spondylitis. It was by quantitative 5'-RACE with molecular barcodes that TCR beta libraries were made. TCRdb reanalysed the 5' RACE reads using MiXCR and keeps one entry per CDR3 protein. The sample lists 200,000 to 300,000 distinct CDR3 sequences, roughly 10% occurring once. Study results and limitations: What appeared characteristic of ankylosing spondylitis blood was a TCR beta motif of about eight highly homologous variants.

The V call is TRBV5-1, the J call TRBJ2-1; 11 nucleotides line up with TRBD2. The source is a male donor with ankylosing spondylitis or in good health (not recorded which). Sequenced input: blood, either unsorted or a sorted T cell fraction (not recorded which). The CDR3 loop is CVSSLSSGGYNEQFF. CDR3 DNA sequence: TGCGTCAGCAGCCTATCTAGCGGGGGGTACAATGAGCAGTTCTTC.